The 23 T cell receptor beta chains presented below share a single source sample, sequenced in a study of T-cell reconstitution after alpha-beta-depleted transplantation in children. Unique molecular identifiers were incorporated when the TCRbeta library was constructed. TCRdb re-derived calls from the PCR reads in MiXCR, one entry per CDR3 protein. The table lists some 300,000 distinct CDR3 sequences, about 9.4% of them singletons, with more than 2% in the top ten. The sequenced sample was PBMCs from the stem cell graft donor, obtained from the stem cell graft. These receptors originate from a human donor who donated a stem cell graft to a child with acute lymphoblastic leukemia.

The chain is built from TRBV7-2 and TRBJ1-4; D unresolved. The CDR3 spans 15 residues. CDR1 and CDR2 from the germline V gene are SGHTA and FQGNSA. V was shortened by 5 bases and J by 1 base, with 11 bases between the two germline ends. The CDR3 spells CASSPQKKTNEKLFF. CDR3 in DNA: TGTGCCAGCAGCCCCCAAAAAAAAACTAATGAAAAACTGTTTTTT.

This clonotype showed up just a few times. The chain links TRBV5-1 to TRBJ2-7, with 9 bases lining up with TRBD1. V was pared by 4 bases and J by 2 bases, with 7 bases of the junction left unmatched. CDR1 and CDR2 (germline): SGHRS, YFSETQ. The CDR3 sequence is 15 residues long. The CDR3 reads CASSGGTGHTYEQYF. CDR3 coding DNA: TGCGCCAGCAGCGGAGGGACAGGGCACACCTACGAGCAGTACTTC.

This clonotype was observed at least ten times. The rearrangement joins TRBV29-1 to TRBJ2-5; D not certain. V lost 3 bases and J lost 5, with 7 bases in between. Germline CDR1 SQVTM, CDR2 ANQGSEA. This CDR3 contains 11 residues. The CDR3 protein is CSVDGWETQYF. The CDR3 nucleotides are TGCAGCGTTGATGGGTGGGAGACCCAGTACTTC.

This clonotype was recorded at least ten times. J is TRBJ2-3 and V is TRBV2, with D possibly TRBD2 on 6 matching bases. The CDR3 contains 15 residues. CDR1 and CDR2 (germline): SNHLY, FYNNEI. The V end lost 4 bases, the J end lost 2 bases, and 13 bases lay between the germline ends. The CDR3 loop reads CASSVRRGITDTQYF. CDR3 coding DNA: TGTGCCAGCAGTGTCCGACGGGGGATCACAGATACGCAGTATTTT.

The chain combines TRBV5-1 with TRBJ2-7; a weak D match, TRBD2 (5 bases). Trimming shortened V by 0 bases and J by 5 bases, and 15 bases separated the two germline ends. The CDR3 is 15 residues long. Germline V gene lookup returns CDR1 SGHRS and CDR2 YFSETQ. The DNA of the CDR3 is TGCGCCAGCAGCTTGGAAGCGGCGAGTTCGGACGAGCAGTACTTC. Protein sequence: CASSLEAASSDEQYF. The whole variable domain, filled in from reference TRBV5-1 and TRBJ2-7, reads KAGVTQTPRYLIKTRGQQVTLSCSPISGHRSVSWYQQTPGQGLQFLFEYFSETQRNKGNFPGRFSGRQFSNSRSEMNVSTLELGDSALYLCASSLEAASSDEQYFGPGTRLTVT.

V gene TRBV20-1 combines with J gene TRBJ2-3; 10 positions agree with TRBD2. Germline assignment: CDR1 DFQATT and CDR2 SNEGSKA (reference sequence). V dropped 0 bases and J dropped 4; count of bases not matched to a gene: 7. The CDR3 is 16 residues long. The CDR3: CSARDILAGAPDTQYF. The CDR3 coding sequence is TGCAGTGCTAGAGATATCCTAGCGGGGGCCCCAGATACGCAGTATTTT.

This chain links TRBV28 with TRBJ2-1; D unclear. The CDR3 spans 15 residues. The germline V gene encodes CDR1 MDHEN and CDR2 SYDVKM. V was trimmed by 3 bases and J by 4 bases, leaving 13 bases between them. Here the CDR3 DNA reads TGTGCCAGCAGTTTCGAGTCTAGTGGTTACAATGAGCAGTTCTTC. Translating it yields CASSFESSGYNEQFF.

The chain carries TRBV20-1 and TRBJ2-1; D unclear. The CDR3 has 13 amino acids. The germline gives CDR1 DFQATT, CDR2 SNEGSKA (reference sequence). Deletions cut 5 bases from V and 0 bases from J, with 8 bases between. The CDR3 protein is CSALISSYNEQFF. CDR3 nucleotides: TGCAGTGCTCTAATTAGCTCCTACAATGAGCAGTTCTTC.

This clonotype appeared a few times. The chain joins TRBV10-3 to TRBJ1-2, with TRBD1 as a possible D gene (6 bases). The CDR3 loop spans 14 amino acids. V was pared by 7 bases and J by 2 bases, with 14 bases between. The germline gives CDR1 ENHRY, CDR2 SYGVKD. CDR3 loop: CAITGQIRNYGYTF. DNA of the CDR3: TGTGCCATCACTGGACAGATACGAAACTATGGCTACACCTTC.

The CDR3 region is CSAKGGTGNTDTQYF. The CDR3 nucleotides read TGCAGTGCTAAGGGGGGGACAGGGAACACAGATACGCAGTATTTT. The chain recombines TRBV20-1 with TRBJ2-3, with 9 positions matching TRBD1. Trimming cost V 4 bases and J 2 bases; bases outside gene matches: 7. The germline V gene has CDR1 DFQATT and CDR2 SNEGSKA (reference sequence). This CDR3 comprises 15 residues.

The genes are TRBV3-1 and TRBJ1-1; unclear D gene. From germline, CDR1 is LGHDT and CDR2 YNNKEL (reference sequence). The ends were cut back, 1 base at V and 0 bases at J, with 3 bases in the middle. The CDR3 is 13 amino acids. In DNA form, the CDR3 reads TGTGCCAGCAGCCAAGCGGTGAACACTGAAGCTTTCTTT. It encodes CASSQAVNTEAFF. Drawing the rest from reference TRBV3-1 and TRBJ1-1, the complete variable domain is DTAVSQTPKYLVTQMGNDKSIKCEQNLGHDTMYWYKQDSKKFLKIMFSYNNKELIINETVPNRFSPKSPDKAHLNLHINSLELGDSAVYFCASSQAVNTEAFFGQGTRLTVV.

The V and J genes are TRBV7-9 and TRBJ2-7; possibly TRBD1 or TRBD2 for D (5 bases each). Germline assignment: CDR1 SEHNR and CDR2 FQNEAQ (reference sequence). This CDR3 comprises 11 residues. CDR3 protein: CATEGRYEQYF. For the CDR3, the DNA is TGTGCAACTGAGGGGAGATACGAGCAGTACTTC.

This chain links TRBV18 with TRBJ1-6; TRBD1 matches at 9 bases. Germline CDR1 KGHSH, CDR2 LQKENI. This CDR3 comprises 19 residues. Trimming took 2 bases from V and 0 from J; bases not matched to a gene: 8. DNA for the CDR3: TGTGCCAGCTCACCATTGGGGACAGGGCCGAGCTCCTATAATTCACCCCTCCACTTT. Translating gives CASSPLGTGPSSYNSPLHF. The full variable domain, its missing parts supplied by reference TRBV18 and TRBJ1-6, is NAGVMQNPRHLVRRRGQEARLRCSPMKGHSHVYWYRQLPEEGLKFMVYLQKENIIDESGMPKERFSAEFPKEGPSILRIQQVVRGDSAAYFCASSPLGTGPSSYNSPLHFGNGTRLTVT.

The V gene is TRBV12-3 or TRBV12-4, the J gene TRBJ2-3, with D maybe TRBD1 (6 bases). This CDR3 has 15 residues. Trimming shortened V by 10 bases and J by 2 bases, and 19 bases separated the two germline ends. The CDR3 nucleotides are TGTGCCACCGAGGACAGTTCGAGAGACACAGATACGCAGTATTTT. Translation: CATEDSSRDTDTQYF.

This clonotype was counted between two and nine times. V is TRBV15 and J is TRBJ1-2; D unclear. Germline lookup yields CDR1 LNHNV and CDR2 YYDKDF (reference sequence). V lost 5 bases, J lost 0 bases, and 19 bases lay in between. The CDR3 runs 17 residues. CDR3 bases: TGTGCCACCAGCGGCTTCTCAGGAAGGAGGGCTAACTATGGCTACACCTTC. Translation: CATSGFSGRRANYGYTF.

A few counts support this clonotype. This CDR3 is CASSAQTGPFVEQYF. In nucleotides, the CDR3 is TGTGCCAGCAGTGCCCAAACAGGGCCCTTTGTGGAGCAGTACTTC. The rearrangement joins TRBV12-3 or TRBV12-4 to TRBJ2-7; D perhaps matches TRBD1 (6 bases). The CDR3 has 15 amino acids. V lost 5 bases to trimming and J lost 7 bases, with 21 bases between them.

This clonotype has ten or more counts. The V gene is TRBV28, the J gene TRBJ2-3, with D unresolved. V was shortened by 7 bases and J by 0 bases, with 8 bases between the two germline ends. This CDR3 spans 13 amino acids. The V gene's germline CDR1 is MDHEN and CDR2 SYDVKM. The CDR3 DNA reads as TGTGCCAGCATTACAACTAGCACAGATACGCAGTATTTT. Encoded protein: CASITTSTDTQYF.

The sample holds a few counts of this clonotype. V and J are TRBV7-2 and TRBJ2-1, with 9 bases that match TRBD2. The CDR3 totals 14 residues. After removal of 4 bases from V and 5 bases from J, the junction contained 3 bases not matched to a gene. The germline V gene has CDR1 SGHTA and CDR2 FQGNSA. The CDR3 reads CASSSSGINNEQFF. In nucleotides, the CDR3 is TGTGCCAGCAGCTCTAGCGGGATCAACAATGAGCAGTTCTTC.

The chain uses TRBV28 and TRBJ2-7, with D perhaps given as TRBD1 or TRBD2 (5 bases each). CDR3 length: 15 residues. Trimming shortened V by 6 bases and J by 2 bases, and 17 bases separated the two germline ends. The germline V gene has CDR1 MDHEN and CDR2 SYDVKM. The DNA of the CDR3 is TGTGCCAGCAGCTTAACTGGGACCTCAGCCTACGAGCAGTACTTC. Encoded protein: CASSLTGTSAYEQYF.

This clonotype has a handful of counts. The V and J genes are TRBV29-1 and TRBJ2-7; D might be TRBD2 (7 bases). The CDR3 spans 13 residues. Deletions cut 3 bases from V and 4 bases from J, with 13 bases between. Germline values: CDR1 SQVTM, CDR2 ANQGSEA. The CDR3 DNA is TGCAGCGTTGAGGGCGGGGGCGGGTACGAGCAGTACTTC. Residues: CSVEGGGGYEQYF.

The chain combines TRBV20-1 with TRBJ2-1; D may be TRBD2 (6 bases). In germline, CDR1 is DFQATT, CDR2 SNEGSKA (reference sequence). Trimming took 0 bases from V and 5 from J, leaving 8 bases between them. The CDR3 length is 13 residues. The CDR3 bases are TGCAGTGCTAGAGATTCTAGCGACAATGAGCAGTTCTTC. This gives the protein CSARDSSDNEQFF.

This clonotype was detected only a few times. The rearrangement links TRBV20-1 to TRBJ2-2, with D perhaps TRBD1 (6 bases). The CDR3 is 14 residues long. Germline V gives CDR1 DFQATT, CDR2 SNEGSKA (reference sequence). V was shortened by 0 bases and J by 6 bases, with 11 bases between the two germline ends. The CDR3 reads CSARESGAPGELFF. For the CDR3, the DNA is TGCAGTGCTAGAGAGTCAGGGGCACCCGGGGAGCTGTTTTTT.

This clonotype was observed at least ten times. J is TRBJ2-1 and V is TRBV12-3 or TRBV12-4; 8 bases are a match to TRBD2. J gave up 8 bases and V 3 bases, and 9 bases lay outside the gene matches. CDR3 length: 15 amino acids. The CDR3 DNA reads TGTGCCAGCAGTTTGCTAGCGGGCGCTTTGGATGAGCAGTTCTTC. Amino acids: CASSLLAGALDEQFF.